This record concerns one T cell receptor (beta chain) sequence. Antigen specificity is unknown. Unexposed donor CD4+ T cells date from about 2011-2018, before the COVID-19 pandemic. CD4+ T cells were isolated from the cells after around 10 days of culture. As cell numbers allowed, unexposed-donor CD4+ T cells faced SARS-CoV-2 S/N and four cold-coronavirus spikes. Some clones are missing from TCRdb's copy, which holds only in-frame ones; the method was immunoSEQ multiplex PCR. Of 16,000 or so clones listed, over 75% are singletons. The data stem from a study of CD4 T cells in relation to SARS-CoV-2 and coronaviruses. Regarding the study as a whole: This crossreactivity analysis covered spike protein alone, no other viral proteins. Roughly three fifths of donors had memory CD4+ clonotypes crossrecognizing SARS-CoV-2 and common cold coronavirus spike. Monoreactive clones expanded significantly more to SARS-CoV-2 than crossreactive clones did.

CDR3 length: 13 amino acids. V dropped 7 bases and J dropped 2 bases, with 11 bases sitting between them. Germline V CDR1 and CDR2: MNHEY, SVGAGI. The clonotype comes from a human donor in good health. The sequencing sample was made of CD4+ T cells from PBMCs, cultured in vitro. V is TRBV6-5 and J is TRBJ1-1; no clear D. The CDR3 nucleotides read TGTGCCAGCACCAAGGGTGCTAACACTGAAGCTTTCTTT. It specifies CASTKGANTEAFF.